The 2 T cell receptor beta chains presented below share a single source sample, sequenced in a study of T cell responses to AZD1222 COVID-19 vaccine. Sequenced by immunoSEQ multiplex PCR; TCRdb stores in-frame clones only, minus some. The table includes 91,000 or so clones, 90% to 95% detected once. The sample in question was peripheral blood, obtained 28 days after the second AZD1222 dose. The receptors were gathered from an adult who received the AZD1222 COVID-19 vaccine.

The chain is built from TRBV4-2 and TRBJ1-1; D is undetermined. Germline V gene sequence: CDR1 LGHNA, CDR2 YNFKEQ. V gave up 0 bases and J gave up 0 bases, with 11 bases separating them. The CDR3 totals 16 residues. The CDR3 DNA follows: TGTGCCAGCAGCCAAGATCCAGGAGTCATGAACACTGAAGCTTTCTTT. Protein sequence: CASSQDPGVMNTEAFF.

CDR3 residues: CASSPGGLWDGAGEKLFF. DNA of the CDR3: TGCGCCAGCAGCCCCGGAGGTCTCTGGGACGGGGCAGGAGAAAAACTGTTTTTT. This chain joins TRBV4-1 and TRBJ1-4; D perhaps matches TRBD1 (5 bases). V was shortened by 4 bases and J by 8 bases, with 26 bases between the two germline ends. Per the germline V gene, CDR1 is MGHRA and CDR2 is YSYEKL. The CDR3 runs to 18 residues.